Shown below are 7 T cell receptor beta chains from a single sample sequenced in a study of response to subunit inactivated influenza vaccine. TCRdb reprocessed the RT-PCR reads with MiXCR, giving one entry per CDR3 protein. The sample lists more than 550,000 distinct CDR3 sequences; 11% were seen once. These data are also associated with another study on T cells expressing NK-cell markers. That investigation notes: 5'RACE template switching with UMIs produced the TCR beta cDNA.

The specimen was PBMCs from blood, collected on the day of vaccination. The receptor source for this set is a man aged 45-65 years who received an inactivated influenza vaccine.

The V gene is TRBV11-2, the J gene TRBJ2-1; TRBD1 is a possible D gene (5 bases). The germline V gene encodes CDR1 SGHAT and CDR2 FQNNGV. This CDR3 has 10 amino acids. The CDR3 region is CSTGNNEQFF. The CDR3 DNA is TGTTCCACAGGCAACAATGAGCAGTTCTTC.

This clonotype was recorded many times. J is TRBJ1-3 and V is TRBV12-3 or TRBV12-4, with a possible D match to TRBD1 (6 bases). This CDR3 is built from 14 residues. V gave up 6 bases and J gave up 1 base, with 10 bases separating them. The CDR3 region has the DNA TGTGCCAGCAGGCAAACAGGGTCTGGAAACACCATATATTTT. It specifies CASRQTGSGNTIYF.

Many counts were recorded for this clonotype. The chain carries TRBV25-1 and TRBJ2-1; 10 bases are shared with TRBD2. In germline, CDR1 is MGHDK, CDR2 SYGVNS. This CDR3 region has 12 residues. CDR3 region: CAEREGGNEQFF. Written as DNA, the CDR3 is TGTGCGGAGCGGGAGGGAGGGAATGAGCAGTTCTTC.

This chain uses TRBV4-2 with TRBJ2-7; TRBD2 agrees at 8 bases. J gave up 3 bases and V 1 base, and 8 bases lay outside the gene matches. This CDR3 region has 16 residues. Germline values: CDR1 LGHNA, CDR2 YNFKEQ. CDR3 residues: CASSQVSVSGSYEQYF. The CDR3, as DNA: TGTGCCAGCAGCCAAGTCTCCGTGAGCGGGAGCTACGAGCAGTACTTC.

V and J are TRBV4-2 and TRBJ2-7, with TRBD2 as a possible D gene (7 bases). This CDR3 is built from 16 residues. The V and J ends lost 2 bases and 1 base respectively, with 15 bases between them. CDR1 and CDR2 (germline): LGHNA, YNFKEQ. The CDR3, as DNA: TGTGCCAGCAGCCAATGGGGGGGGGCGAAATCCTACGAGCAGTACTTC. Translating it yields CASSQWGGAKSYEQYF.

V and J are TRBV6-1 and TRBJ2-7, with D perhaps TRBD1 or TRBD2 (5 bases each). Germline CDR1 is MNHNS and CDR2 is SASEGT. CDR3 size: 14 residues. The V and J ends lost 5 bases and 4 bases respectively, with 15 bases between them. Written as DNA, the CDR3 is TGTGCCAGCAGTCAGGGAGTACCAGGTTACGAGCAGTACTTC. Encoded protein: CASSQGVPGYEQYF.

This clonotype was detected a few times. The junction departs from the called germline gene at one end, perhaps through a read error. CDR3 in amino acids: CASRPRDRDELF. As DNA, the CDR3 is TGTGCCAGCAGACCACGGGACAGGGATGAGCTGTTT. V and J are TRBV6-5 and TRBJ1-1; 9 positions agree with TRBD1. The CDR3 spans 12 residues. In germline, CDR1 is MNHEY, CDR2 SVGAGI.